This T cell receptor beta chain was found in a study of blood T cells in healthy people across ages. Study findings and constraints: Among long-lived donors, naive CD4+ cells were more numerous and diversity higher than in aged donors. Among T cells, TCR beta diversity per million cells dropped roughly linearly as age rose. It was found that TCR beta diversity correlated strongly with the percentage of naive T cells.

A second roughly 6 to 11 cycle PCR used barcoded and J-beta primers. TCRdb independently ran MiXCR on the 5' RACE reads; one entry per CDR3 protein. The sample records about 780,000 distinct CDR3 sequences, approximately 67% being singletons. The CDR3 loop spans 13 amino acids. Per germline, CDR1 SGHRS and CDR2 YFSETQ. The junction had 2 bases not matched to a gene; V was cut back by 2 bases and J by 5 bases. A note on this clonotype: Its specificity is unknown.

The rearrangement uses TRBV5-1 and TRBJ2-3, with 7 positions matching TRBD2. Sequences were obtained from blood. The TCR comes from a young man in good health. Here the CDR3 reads CASSFQRGDTQYF. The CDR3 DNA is TGCGCCAGCAGCTTCCAGCGGGGAGATACGCAGTATTTT.